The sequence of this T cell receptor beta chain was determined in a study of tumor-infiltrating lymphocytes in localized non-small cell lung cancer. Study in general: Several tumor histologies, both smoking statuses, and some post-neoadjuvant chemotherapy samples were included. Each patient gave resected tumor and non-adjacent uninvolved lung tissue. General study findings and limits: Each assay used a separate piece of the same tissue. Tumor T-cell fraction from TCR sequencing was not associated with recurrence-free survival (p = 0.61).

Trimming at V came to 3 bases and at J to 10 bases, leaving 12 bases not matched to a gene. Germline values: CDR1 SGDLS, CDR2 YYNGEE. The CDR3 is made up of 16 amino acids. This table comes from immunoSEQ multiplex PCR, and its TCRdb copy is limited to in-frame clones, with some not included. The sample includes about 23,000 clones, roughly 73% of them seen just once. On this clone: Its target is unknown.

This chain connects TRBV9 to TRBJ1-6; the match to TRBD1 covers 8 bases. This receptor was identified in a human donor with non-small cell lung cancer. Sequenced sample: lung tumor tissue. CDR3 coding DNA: TGTGCCAGCAGCGGAGGACAGGGAGGGTTAGGATCACCCCTCCACTTT. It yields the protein CASSGGQGGLGSPLHF. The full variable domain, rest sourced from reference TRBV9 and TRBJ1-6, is DSGVTQTPKHLITATGQRVTLRCSPRSGDLSVYWYQQSLDQGLQFLIQYYNGEERAKGNILERFSAQQFPDLHSELNLSSLELGDSALYFCASSGGQGGLGSPLHFGNGTRLTVT.